The 6 T cell receptor beta chains presented below share a single source sample, sequenced in a study of T cell changes during pregnancy in multiple sclerosis. Some clones are missing from TCRdb's copy, which holds only in-frame ones; the method was immunoSEQ multiplex PCR. There are just under 65,000 clones in the sample; 96% occur only once, and under 2.5% lies in the top ten. The sequencing used CD8+ T cells from peripheral blood mononuclear cells, collected after pregnancy. The receptor set was obtained from a female donor with multiple sclerosis, enrolled in a pregnancy study.

In DNA form, the CDR3 reads TGCGCCAGCAGCTCTCTTCGGGGGGGCGAAGAGACCCAGTACTTC. It encodes CASSSLRGGEETQYF. This sequence joins TRBV5-1 and TRBJ2-5, with TRBD2 matching over 8 bases. Germline lookup yields CDR1 SGHRS and CDR2 YFSETQ. Unmatched junction bases numbered 7, after V lost 3 bases and J lost 3 bases. The CDR3 is made up of 15 amino acids.

V and J are TRBV27 and TRBJ1-4; the match to TRBD1 covers 7 bases. Looked up from germline, CDR1 is MNHEY and CDR2 is SMNVEV (reference sequence). CDR3 length: 12 residues. J gave up 7 bases and V 6 bases, and 2 bases lay outside the gene matches. CDR3 loop: CASSWTGEKLFF. DNA for the CDR3: TGTGCCAGCAGCTGGACAGGTGAAAAACTGTTTTTT.

The V and J genes are TRBV5-6 and TRBJ2-1, with TRBD1 matching 7 bases. The CDR3 covers 15 residues. Unmatched junction bases numbered 10, after V lost 4 bases and J lost 6 bases. Germline CDR1 SGHDT, CDR2 YYEEEE. The CDR3 nucleotides read TGTGCCAGCAGCCCAAGGACAGGAGCGGTCAATGAGCAGTTCTTC. Its protein is CASSPRTGAVNEQFF.

The rearrangement uses TRBV27 and TRBJ1-1; tentative D call: TRBD1 (6 bases). Germline V gives CDR1 MNHEY, CDR2 SMNVEV (reference sequence). Trimming took 5 bases from V and 10 from J, leaving 14 bases between them. The CDR3 consists of 12 residues. CDR3 bases: TGTGCCAGCAGTACCACAGGGTTAGGAGCTTTCTTT. Encoded protein: CASSTTGLGAFF.

The V gene is TRBV7-9, the J gene TRBJ2-3; 11 positions match TRBD2. The CDR3 is 19 amino acids. V lost 3 bases to trimming and J lost 0 bases; unmatched junction nucleotides: 11. Germline assignment: CDR1 SEHNR and CDR2 FQNEAQ (reference sequence). CDR3 protein: CASSFETSGRSPSTDTQYF. In DNA form, the CDR3 reads TGTGCCAGCAGCTTCGAAACTAGCGGGAGATCCCCTAGCACAGATACGCAGTATTTT.

This clone was counted once. This chain joins TRBV7-8 and TRBJ2-3; 9 nucleotides align to TRBD2. CDR1 is SGHVS, CDR2 FQNEAQ, per germline. This CDR3 contains 16 residues. V dropped 4 bases and J dropped 0; count of bases not matched to a gene: 5. The CDR3 here is CASSSLAGGSTDTQYF. CDR3 sequence (DNA): TGTGCCAGCAGCTCCCTGGCGGGAGGGAGCACAGATACGCAGTATTTT.